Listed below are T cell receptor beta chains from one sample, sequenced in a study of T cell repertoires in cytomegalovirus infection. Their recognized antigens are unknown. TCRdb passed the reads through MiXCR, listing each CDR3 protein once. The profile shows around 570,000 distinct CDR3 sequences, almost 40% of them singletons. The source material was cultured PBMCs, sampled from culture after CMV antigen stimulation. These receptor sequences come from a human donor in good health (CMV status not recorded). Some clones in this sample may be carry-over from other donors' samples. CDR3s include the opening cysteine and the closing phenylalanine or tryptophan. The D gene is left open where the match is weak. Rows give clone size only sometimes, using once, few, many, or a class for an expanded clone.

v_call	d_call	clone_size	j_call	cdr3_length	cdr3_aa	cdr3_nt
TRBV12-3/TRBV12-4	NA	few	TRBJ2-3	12	CASSAVLDTQYF	TGTGCCAGCAGTGCGGTATTGGATACGCAGTATTTT
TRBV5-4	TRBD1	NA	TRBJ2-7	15	CASTRSGTGRYEQYF	TGTGCCAGCACCCGATCCGGGACAGGGCGCTACGAGCAGTACTTC
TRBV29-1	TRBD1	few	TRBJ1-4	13	CSVIGGLGEKLFF	TGCAGCGTAATAGGGGGCTTAGGTGAAAAACTGTTTTTT
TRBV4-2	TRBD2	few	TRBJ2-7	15	CASSQAGTSGYEQYF	TGTGCCAGCAGCCAAGCGGGGACTAGCGGCTACGAGCAGTACTTC
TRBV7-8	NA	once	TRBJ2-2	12	CASSNSLGELFF	TGTGCCAGCAGCAATAGCCTCGGGGAGCTGTTTTTT
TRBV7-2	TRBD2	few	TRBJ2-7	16	CASGPRSGGARGEQYF	TGTGCCAGCGGCCCCAGGTCGGGGGGGGCAAGGGGCGAGCAGTACTTC
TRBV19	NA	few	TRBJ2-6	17	CASSIAGQNSGANVLTF	TGTGCCAGTAGTATAGCGGGACAAAACTCTGGGGCCAACGTCCTGACTTTC
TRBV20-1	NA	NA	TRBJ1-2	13	CSAVVGETGGYTF	TGCAGTGCCGTAGTCGGGGAGACGGGGGGCTACACCTTC
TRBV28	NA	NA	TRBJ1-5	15	CASSPGTPTNQPQHF	TGTGCCAGCAGTCCCGGGACCCCAACAAATCAGCCCCAGCATTTT
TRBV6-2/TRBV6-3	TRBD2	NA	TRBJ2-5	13	CASWSGRAETQYF	TGTGCCAGCTGGAGCGGGAGGGCTGAGACCCAGTACTTC
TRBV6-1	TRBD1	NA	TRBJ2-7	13	CASSLIRDSEQYF	TGTGCCAGCAGTTTGATAAGGGACAGCGAGCAGTACTTC
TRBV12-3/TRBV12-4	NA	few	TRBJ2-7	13	CASSAGLTYEQYF	TGTGCCAGCAGCGCTGGGCTCACCTACGAGCAGTACTTC
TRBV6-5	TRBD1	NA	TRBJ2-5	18	CASSYFSPGQGAEETQYF	TGTGCCAGCAGTTACTTTAGCCCGGGACAGGGAGCTGAAGAGACCCAGTACTTC
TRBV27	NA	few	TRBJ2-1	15	CASSKYGDPYNEQFF	TGTGCCAGCAGCAAATACGGAGACCCTTACAATGAGCAGTTCTTC
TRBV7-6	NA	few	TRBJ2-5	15	CASSLGGGIRETQYF	TGTGCCAGCAGCTTAGGAGGGGGTATTCGAGAGACCCAGTACTTC
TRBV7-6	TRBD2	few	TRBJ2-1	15	CASSLVLTSGREQFF	TGTGCCAGCAGCTTAGTTCTGACTAGCGGGAGGGAGCAGTTCTTC
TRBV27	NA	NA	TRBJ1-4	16	CASSPKPLSGGEKLFF	TGTGCCAGCAGTCCAAAACCTTTGAGCGGTGGTGAAAAACTGTTTTTT
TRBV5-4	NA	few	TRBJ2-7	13	CASSNSGSYEQYF	TGTGCCAGCAGCAATTCAGGCTCTTACGAGCAGTACTTC
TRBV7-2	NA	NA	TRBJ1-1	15	CASSPRGVLNTEAFF	TGTGCCAGCAGCCCCCGTGGGGTTTTGAACACTGAAGCTTTCTTT
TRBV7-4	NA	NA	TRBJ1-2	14	CASTPLIGNYGYTF	TGTGCCAGCACCCCGTTGATCGGAAACTATGGCTACACCTTC
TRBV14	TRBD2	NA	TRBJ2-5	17	CASSQDRLAGSQETQYF	TGTGCCAGCAGCCAAGACCGACTAGCGGGCAGTCAAGAGACCCAGTACTTC
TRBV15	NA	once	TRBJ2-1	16	CATSRDGLASYNEQFF	TGTGCCACCAGCAGAGATGGGCTAGCATCCTACAATGAGCAGTTCTTC